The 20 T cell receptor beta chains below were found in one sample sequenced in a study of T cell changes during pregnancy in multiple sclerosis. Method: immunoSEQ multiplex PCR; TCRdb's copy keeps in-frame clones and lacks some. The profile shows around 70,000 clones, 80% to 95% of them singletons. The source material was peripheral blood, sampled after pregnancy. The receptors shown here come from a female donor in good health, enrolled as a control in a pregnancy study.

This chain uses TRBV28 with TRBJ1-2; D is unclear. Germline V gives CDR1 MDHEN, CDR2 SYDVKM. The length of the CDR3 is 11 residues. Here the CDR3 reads CAGGLEGGYTF. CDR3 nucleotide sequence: TGTGCTGGAGGGCTGGAGGGTGGCTACACCTTC.

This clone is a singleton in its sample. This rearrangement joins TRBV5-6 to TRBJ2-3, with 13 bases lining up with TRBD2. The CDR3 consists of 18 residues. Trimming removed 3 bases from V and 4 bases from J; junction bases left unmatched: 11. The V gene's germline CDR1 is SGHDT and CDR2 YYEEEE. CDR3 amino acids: CASSSTSGREGPPDTQYF. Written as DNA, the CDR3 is TGTGCCAGCAGCTCAACTAGCGGGAGGGAGGGCCCCCCAGATACGCAGTATTTT.

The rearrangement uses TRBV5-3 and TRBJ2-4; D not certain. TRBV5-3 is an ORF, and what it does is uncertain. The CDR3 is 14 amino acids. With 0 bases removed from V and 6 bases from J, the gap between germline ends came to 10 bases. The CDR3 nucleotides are TGTGCCAGAAGCTTGGCACTACGGCGAAACATTCAGTACTTC. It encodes CARSLALRRNIQYF.

CDR3 loop: CASTGDTQYF. CDR3 in DNA: TGTGCCAGCACAGGAGATACGCAGTATTTT. The V and J genes are TRBV9 and TRBJ2-3; D remains ambiguous. Germline CDR1 and CDR2: SGDLS and YYNGEE. The V end was cut by 6 bases, the J end by 5 bases, with 4 bases between. This CDR3 is 10 amino acids long. The whole variable domain, filled in from reference TRBV9 and TRBJ2-3, reads DSGVTQTPKHLITATGQRVTLRCSPRSGDLSVYWYQQSLDQGLQFLIQYYNGEERAKGNILERFSAQQFPDLHSELNLSSLELGDSALYFCASTGDTQYFGPGTRLTVL.

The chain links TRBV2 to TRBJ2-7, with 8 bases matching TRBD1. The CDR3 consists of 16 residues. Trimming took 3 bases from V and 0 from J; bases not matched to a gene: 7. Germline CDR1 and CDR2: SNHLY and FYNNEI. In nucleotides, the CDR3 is TGTGCCAGCAGTGAGCCGAGGGGACAGGCCTCCTACGAGCAGTACTTC. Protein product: CASSEPRGQASYEQYF.

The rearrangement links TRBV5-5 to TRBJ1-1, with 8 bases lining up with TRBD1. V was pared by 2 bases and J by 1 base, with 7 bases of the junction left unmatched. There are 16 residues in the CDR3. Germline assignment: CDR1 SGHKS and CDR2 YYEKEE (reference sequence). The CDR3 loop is CASSFGQGIGNTEAFF. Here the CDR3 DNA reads TGTGCCAGCAGCTTCGGACAGGGCATAGGGAACACTGAAGCTTTCTTT.

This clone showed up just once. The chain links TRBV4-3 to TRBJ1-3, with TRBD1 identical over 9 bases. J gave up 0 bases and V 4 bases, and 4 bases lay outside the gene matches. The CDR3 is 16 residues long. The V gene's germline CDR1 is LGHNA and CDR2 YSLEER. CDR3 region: CASSPWDRVSGNTIYF. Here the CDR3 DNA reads TGCGCCAGCAGCCCTTGGGACAGGGTCTCTGGAAACACCATATATTTT.

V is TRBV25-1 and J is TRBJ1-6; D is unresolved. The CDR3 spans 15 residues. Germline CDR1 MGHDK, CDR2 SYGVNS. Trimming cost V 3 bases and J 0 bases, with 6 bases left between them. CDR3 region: CASSDPSSYNSPLHF. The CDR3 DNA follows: TGTGCCAGCAGTGATCCGAGCTCCTATAATTCACCCCTCCACTTT.

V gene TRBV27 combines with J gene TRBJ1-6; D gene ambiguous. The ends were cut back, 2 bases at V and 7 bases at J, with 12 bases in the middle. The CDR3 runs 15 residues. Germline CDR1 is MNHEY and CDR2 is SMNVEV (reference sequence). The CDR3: CASSLQRSLNSPLHF. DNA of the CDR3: TGTGCCAGCAGTTTACAGCGCAGTTTAAATTCACCCCTCCACTTT.

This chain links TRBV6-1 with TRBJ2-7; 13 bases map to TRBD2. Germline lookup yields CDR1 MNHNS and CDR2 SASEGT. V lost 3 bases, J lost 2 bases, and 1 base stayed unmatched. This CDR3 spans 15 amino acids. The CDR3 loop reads CASSEGLAGTYEQYF. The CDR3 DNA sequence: TGTGCCAGCAGTGAGGGACTAGCGGGAACCTACGAGCAGTACTTC.

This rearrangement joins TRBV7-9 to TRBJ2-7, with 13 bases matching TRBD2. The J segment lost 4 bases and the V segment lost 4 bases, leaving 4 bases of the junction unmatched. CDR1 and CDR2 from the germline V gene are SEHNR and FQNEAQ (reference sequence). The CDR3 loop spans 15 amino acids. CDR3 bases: TGTGCCAGCAGCTATACTAGCGGGAGGGTATACGAGCAGTACTTC. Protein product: CASSYTSGRVYEQYF.

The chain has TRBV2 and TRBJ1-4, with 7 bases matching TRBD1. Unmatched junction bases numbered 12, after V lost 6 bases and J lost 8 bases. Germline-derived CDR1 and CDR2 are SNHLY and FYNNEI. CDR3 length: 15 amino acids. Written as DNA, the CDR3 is TGTGCCAGCAGAGTACAGGGGATAACAGGCGAAAAACTGTTTTTT. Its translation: CASRVQGITGEKLFF.

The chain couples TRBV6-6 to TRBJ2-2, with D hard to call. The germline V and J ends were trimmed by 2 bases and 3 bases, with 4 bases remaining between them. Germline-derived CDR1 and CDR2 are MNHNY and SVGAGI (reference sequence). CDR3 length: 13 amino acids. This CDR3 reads CASSYLDTGELFF. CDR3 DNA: TGTGCCAGCAGTTACCTTGACACCGGGGAGCTGTTTTTT.

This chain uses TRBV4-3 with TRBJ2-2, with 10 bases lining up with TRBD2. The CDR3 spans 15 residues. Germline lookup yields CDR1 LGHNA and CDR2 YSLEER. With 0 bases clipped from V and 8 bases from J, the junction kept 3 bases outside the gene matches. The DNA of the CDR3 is TGCGCCAGCAGCCAAGATCTAGCGGGAGCTGGGGAGCTGTTTTTT. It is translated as CASSQDLAGAGELFF.

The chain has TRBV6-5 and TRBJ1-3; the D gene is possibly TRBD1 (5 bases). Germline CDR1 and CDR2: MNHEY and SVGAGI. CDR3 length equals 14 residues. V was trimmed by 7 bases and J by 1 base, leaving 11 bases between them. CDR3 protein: CASTLGGSGNTIYF. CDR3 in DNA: TGTGCCAGCACCCTCGGGGGATCTGGAAACACCATATATTTT.

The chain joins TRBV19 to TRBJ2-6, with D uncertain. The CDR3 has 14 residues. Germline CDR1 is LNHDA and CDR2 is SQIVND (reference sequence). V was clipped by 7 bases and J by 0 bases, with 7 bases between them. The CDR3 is CASKHISGANVLTF. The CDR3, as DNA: TGTGCCAGTAAACACATCTCTGGGGCCAACGTCCTGACTTTC.

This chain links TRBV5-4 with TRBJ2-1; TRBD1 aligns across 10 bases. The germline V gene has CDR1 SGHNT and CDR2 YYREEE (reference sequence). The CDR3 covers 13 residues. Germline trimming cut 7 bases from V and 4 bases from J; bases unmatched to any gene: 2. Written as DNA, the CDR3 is TGTGCCAGCTCGGGACAGGGGTACAATGAGCAGTTCTTC. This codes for CASSGQGYNEQFF.

The CDR3 reads CASSSAYEQYF. The CDR3 region has the DNA TGTGCCAGCAGTTCCGCCTACGAGCAGTACTTC. The V gene is TRBV27, the J gene TRBJ2-7; no clear D gene. With 4 bases removed from V and 2 bases from J, the gap between germline ends came to 3 bases. This CDR3 has 11 amino acids. Germline V lookup: CDR1 MNHEY, CDR2 SMNVEV (reference sequence).

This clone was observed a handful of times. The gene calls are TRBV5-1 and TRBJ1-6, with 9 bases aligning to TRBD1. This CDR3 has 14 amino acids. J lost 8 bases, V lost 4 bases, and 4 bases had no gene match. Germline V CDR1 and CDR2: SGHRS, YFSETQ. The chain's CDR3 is CASSGGQGHSPLHF. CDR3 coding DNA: TGCGCCAGCAGCGGGGGACAGGGTCATTCACCCCTCCACTTT.

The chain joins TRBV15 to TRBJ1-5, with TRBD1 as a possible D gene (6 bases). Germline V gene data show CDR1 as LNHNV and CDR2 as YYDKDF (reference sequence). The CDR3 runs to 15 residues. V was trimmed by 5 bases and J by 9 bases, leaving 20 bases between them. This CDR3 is CATSGAGDTGGPQHF. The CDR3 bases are TGTGCCACCAGCGGCGCCGGGGACACCGGCGGGCCCCAGCATTTT.